The table lists the clone carrying this T cell receptor beta chain with a few counts. No antigen is known for it. This record comes from a study of beta chain features in type 1 diabetes. The germline gives CDR1 MDHEN, CDR2 SYDVKM. V lost 5 bases, J lost 7 bases, and 13 bases stayed unmatched. The length of the CDR3 is 15 residues. General observations from the study: TCRB CDR3 length was moderately but significantly reduced in all four CD4+ subsets of Type 1 diabetes patients.

Expressed TCRB transcripts were sequenced after all isolated RNA was converted to cDNA. There were around 3.5 million reads on average in the naive, central memory and regulatory T cell samples. This table comes from immunoSEQ multiplex PCR, and its TCRdb copy is limited to in-frame clones, with some not included. The table lists 150,000 to 180,000 clones, around 10% of them singletons. Sequencing was performed on central memory CD4+ T cells from blood. This TCR derives from a man aged 30-40 years with type 1 diabetes. The chain has TRBV28 and TRBJ1-2; 7 nucleotides align to TRBD1. The CDR3 bases are TGTGCCAGCAGTCTTACCCTAGGGGGCGCACCTGGCTACACCTTC. This encodes CASSLTLGGAPGYTF.